These 21 T cell receptor beta chains came from one sample sequenced in a study of response to subunit inactivated influenza vaccine. TCRdb itself ran the RT-PCR reads through MiXCR, one entry per CDR3 protein. The sample lists about 300,000 distinct CDR3 sequences; 22% were seen once. The sequences come from PBMCs from blood, collected around 22 months after vaccination. The receptors derive from a man aged 50 to 69 who received an inactivated influenza vaccine.

The table lists this clonotype with a few counts. V and J are TRBV10-3 and TRBJ1-6; 10 positions agree with TRBD1. CDR1 and CDR2 from the germline V gene are ENHRY and SYGVKD. This CDR3 comprises 14 residues. V shed 6 bases, J shed 7 bases, and the junction held 3 bases outside the gene matches. CDR3 nucleotides: TGTGCCATCAGGAGGGGACAGGGGAATTCACCCCTCCACTTT. It yields the protein CAIRRGQGNSPLHF.

This chain joins TRBV12-3 or TRBV12-4 and TRBJ1-4; D is perhaps TRBD1 (6 bases). CDR3 length: 14 residues. V lost 1 base, J lost 8 bases, and 11 bases lay in between. The CDR3 DNA reads as TGTGCCAGCAGTTTAGTGGGGGGCCGGGAAAAACTGTTTTTT. This sequence encodes CASSLVGGREKLFF.

This clonotype was found a few times. V is TRBV27 and J is TRBJ1-1; D may be TRBD1 (5 bases). Per germline, CDR1 MNHEY and CDR2 SMNVEV (reference sequence). V was clipped by 8 bases and J by 1 base, with 14 bases between them. The CDR3 consists of 14 residues. Here the CDR3 DNA reads TGTGCCAGCCGGTTCGGGGGGGGGAACACTGAAGCTTTCTTT. It encodes CASRFGGGNTEAFF.

Here the CDR3 reads CAISESPGQFYEQYF. The CDR3 DNA reads TGTGCCATCAGTGAGTCGCCGGGACAGTTCTACGAGCAGTACTTC. V usage is TRBV10-3 and J usage is TRBJ2-7; 7 nucleotides line up with TRBD1. From germline, CDR1 is ENHRY and CDR2 SYGVKD. The trim removed 0 bases at V and 3 bases at J, leaving 5 bases unmatched. The CDR3 runs 15 residues.

In this sample, this clonotype turned up many times. The chain uses TRBV5-1 and TRBJ1-5; D is perhaps TRBD1 (6 bases). The CDR3 covers 15 residues. Trimming took off 1 base at V and 1 base at J, with 9 bases between the two ends. Germline CDR1 is SGHRS and CDR2 is YFSETQ. CDR3 nucleotide sequence: TGCGCCAGCAGCTTGAACACAGGGAGCAATCAGCCCCAGCATTTT. It encodes CASSLNTGSNQPQHF.

The V call is TRBV2, the J call TRBJ2-4; maybe TRBD2 (5 bases). Germline V gives CDR1 SNHLY, CDR2 FYNNEI. V lost 3 bases and J 3 bases, leaving 12 bases between the germline ends. This CDR3 has 15 residues. The CDR3 spells CASSDSVSVKNIQYF. In nucleotides, the CDR3 is TGTGCCAGCAGTGATAGCGTTTCGGTCAAAAACATTCAGTACTTC.

This clonotype was observed a handful of times. CDR3 sequence: CATSGAAGVGAGELFF. The CDR3 region has the DNA TGTGCCACCAGTGGTGCGGCGGGGGTAGGTGCCGGGGAGCTGTTTTTT. The chain uses TRBV15 and TRBJ2-2; 7 bases are shared with TRBD2. Germline V lookup: CDR1 LNHNV, CDR2 YYDKDF (reference sequence). The CDR3 runs to 16 residues. Germline trimming cut 6 bases from V and 6 bases from J; bases unmatched to any gene: 13.

The chain couples TRBV5-1 to TRBJ1-1; a possible D gene is TRBD1 (5 bases). CDR3 length equals 15 residues. Germline V gene sequence: CDR1 SGHRS, CDR2 YFSETQ. V was shortened by 1 base and J by 3 bases, with 13 bases between the two germline ends. CDR3 protein: CASSLRAQGDTEAFF. DNA of the CDR3: TGCGCCAGCAGCTTGAGGGCCCAGGGAGACACTGAAGCTTTCTTT.

The sample holds a few counts of this clonotype. The chain has TRBV3-1 and TRBJ1-2; D gene ambiguous. The CDR3 is made up of 14 amino acids. Per germline, CDR1 LGHDT and CDR2 YNNKEL (reference sequence). With 4 bases removed from V and 10 bases from J, the gap between germline ends came to 19 bases. The CDR3 DNA sequence: TGTGCCAGCAGCCCCCCTTTTGGTCACTCCGCCTACACCTTC. This sequence encodes CASSPPFGHSAYTF.

This clonotype turned up a few times. The chain is built from TRBV5-5 and TRBJ2-3, with 9 bases aligning to TRBD1. V trimming: 7 bases; J trimming: 4 bases; junction bases outside the gene matches: 7. CDR1 is SGHKS, CDR2 YYEKEE, per germline (reference sequence). The CDR3 consists of 14 residues. CDR3 sequence reads: CASQDRGDSDTQYF. Written as DNA, the CDR3 is TGTGCCAGCCAGGACAGGGGAGATTCAGATACGCAGTATTTT.

Only a few counts were recorded for this clonotype. DNA of the CDR3: TGTGCCAGCAGCCATGCCCCGGGACAGGGGGCGCGTGGCTACACCTTC. This codes for CASSHAPGQGARGYTF. The chain carries TRBV4-2 and TRBJ1-2, with TRBD1 matching over 12 bases. V gave up 3 bases and J gave up 7 bases; unmatched junction bases: 9. Germline V gene lookup returns CDR1 LGHNA and CDR2 YNFKEQ. The CDR3 extends over 16 amino acids.

A few counts support this clonotype. The chain is built from TRBV7-2 and TRBJ1-2; D call uncertain. The CDR3 length is 15 residues. V gave up 5 bases and J gave up 4 bases, with 17 bases separating them. The V gene's germline CDR1 is SGHTA and CDR2 FQGNSA. The CDR3 here is CASSPRLGRFYGYTF. CDR3 bases: TGTGCCAGCAGCCCCCGTTTGGGCAGGTTCTATGGCTACACCTTC.

The table lists this clonotype with a few counts. The chain recombines TRBV20-1 with TRBJ2-7; D unclear. This CDR3 region has 12 residues. Germline assignment: CDR1 DFQATT and CDR2 SNEGSKA (reference sequence). V lost 0 bases and J lost 6, with 9 bases in between. In nucleotides, the CDR3 is TGCAGTGCTAGAGATCCGGGTCTCGAGCAGTACTTC. Protein: CSARDPGLEQYF.

This clonotype was counted between two and nine times. The rearrangement links TRBV12-3 or TRBV12-4 to TRBJ2-7, with D uncertain. V was trimmed by 6 bases and J by 7 bases, leaving 13 bases between them. This CDR3 contains 12 residues. The CDR3 protein is CASSLTRWEQYF. CDR3 DNA: TGTGCCAGCAGCTTGACCCGGTGGGAGCAGTACTTC.

V is TRBV6-5 and J is TRBJ2-6; D possibly corresponds to TRBD1 (5 bases). CDR3 size: 15 residues. Trimming pared 6 bases from V and 5 bases from J, leaving 14 bases between. Germline V gene data show CDR1 as MNHEY and CDR2 as SVGAGI. The CDR3 coding sequence is TGTGCCAGCAGACTCGGTGGGGCTAGGGCCAACGTCCTGACTTTC. Translation gives CASRLGGARANVLTF.

In this sample, this clonotype turned up a few times. V usage is TRBV3-1 and J usage is TRBJ2-1, with D unclear. The V end lost 1 base, the J end lost 9 bases, and 13 bases lay between the germline ends. The CDR3 loop spans 14 amino acids. The germline V gene encodes CDR1 LGHDT and CDR2 YNNKEL (reference sequence). CDR3 loop: CASSQVPLAAEQFF. DNA of the CDR3: TGTGCCAGCAGCCAAGTCCCCCTCGCGGCTGAGCAGTTCTTC.

In its sample, this clonotype was seen a few times. The rearrangement links TRBV20-1 to TRBJ1-3; 9 bases match TRBD1. The CDR3 is made up of 18 amino acids. Germline V gene sequence: CDR1 DFQATT, CDR2 SNEGSKA (reference sequence). V shed 0 bases, J shed 1 base, and the junction held 10 bases outside the gene matches. For the CDR3, the DNA is TGCAGTGCTAGAGATAGGAGGCTTGGGACAGGGTCTGGAAACACCATATATTTT. It is translated as CSARDRRLGTGSGNTIYF.

This clonotype has a count of ten or more. The rearrangement uses TRBV29-1 and TRBJ1-2, with D hard to call. Germline CDR1 is SQVTM and CDR2 is ANQGSEA. The CDR3 has 13 amino acids. Trimming removed 2 bases at V and 4 bases at J, with 11 bases between. This CDR3 is CSVELDIPYGYTF. For the CDR3, the DNA is TGCAGCGTTGAATTGGATATTCCCTATGGCTACACCTTC.

The chain combines TRBV12-3 or TRBV12-4 with TRBJ1-5, with 8 bases fitting TRBD1. The CDR3 extends over 15 amino acids. Trimming cost V 11 bases and J 0 bases; bases outside gene matches: 9. DNA of the CDR3: TGTGCCTCGGACAGGGCTCATAGTAGCAATCAGCCCCAGCATTTT. It yields the protein CASDRAHSSNQPQHF.

CDR3: CASSHRFNGDEQFF. The CDR3, as DNA: TGTGCCAGCAGTCACAGATTTAATGGCGATGAGCAGTTCTTC. The rearrangement links TRBV6-5 to TRBJ2-1; D unclear. Trimming pared 5 bases from V and 8 bases from J, leaving 16 bases between. CDR3 length: 14 amino acids. Looked up from germline, CDR1 is MNHEY and CDR2 is SVGAGI.

Worth noting for this clonotype: The junction and the germline gene differ at one end; a read error may be behind it. The V call is TRBV11-2, the J call TRBJ2-3; a weak D match, TRBD2 (7 bases). This CDR3 contains 15 residues. Germline V CDR1 and CDR2: SGHAT, FQNNGV. CDR3 sequence: CASSRGGGGPNTQYF. In DNA, the CDR3 is TGTGCCAGCAGCCGGGGCGGGGGCGGACCGAATACGCAGTATTTC.